This record covers a single T cell receptor beta chain. The antigen remains undetermined. These data are taken from a study of PD-1 blockade in mismatch repair-deficient tumors. Study information: Patients had about a dozen mismatch repair-deficient cancer types and were previously treated and progressing. Study results and limitations: After pembrolizumab, tumor-resident clones rose rapidly, then generally contracted before radiologic responses.

PCR or immunohistochemistry showed mismatch repair deficiency in every enrolled patient. The TCR-sequenced patients were a few responders to pembrolizumab. CDR1 is KGHSH, CDR2 LQKENI, per germline. The trim removed 0 bases at V and 6 bases at J, leaving 4 bases unmatched. CDR3 size: 14 residues. Generated by immunoSEQ multiplex PCR, the TCRdb table keeps only in-frame clones and is missing some. The table lists approximately 23,000 clones, approximately 88% of them singletons. The source of this sequence is an adult with mismatch repair-deficient cancer. The material sequenced was PBMCs, taken before pembrolizumab treatment. The rearrangement joins TRBV18 to TRBJ2-5; 7 bases fit TRBD1. The CDR3 reads CASSPPTGLQTQYF. CDR3 sequence (DNA): TGTGCCAGCTCACCACCGACAGGGTTGCAGACCCAGTACTTC.